These 20 T cell receptor beta chains were all obtained from the same sample, sequenced in a study of T cell responses to AZD1222 COVID-19 vaccine. Profiled with immunoSEQ multiplex PCR; TCRdb holds only in-frame clones, not every one. The data contain 150,000 or so clones, about 90% of them seen just once; the ten biggest clones take up roughly 3.8%. The sequencing here drew on peripheral blood, taken 28 days after the second AZD1222 dose. These receptors were obtained from an adult who received the AZD1222 COVID-19 vaccine.

Concerning this clone itself: This sample also contains other DNA sequences that code for the same CDR3. The chain recombines TRBV30 with TRBJ2-5, with D perhaps matching TRBD2 (6 bases). Germline-derived CDR1 and CDR2 are GTSNPN and SVGIG (reference sequence). Trimming left V 1 base short and J 4 bases short, with 7 bases between. The CDR3 totals 12 residues. Written as DNA, the CDR3 is TGTGCCTGGAGTGGGGGAGGAGAGACCCAGTACTTC. It specifies CAWSGGGETQYF.

In DNA form, the CDR3 reads TGTGCCAGCAGCCAAGGATTAGCGGGAGGGCCACGGGAGACCCAGTACTTC. It yields the protein CASSQGLAGGPRETQYF. This sequence joins TRBV4-2 and TRBJ2-5; 11 nucleotides align to TRBD2. CDR1 is LGHNA, CDR2 YNFKEQ, per germline. The CDR3 runs to 17 residues. With 1 base clipped from V and 5 bases from J, the junction kept 9 bases outside the gene matches.

The J gene is TRBJ1-5, the V gene TRBV5-1; possibly TRBD1 for D (6 bases). The CDR3 length is 15 residues. V lost 5 bases and J lost 4, with 16 bases in between. Germline-derived CDR1 and CDR2 are SGHRS and YFSETQ. The CDR3 bases are TGCGCCAGCAGTTTCCAAGGGGGATCTAATCAGCCCCAGCATTTT. Translation gives CASSFQGGSNQPQHF.

J is TRBJ1-1 and V is TRBV7-6; tentatively, D is TRBD1 (6 bases). The ends were cut back, 4 bases at V and 3 bases at J, with 9 bases in the middle. Germline V gene sequence: CDR1 SGHVS, CDR2 FNYEAQ. The CDR3 sequence is 13 residues long. CDR3 in amino acids: CASSSNRDTEAFF. The CDR3, as DNA: TGTGCCAGCAGCTCGAACAGGGACACTGAAGCTTTCTTT. Filled out from reference TRBV7-6 and TRBJ1-1, the complete variable domain reads GAGVSQSPRYKVTKRGQDVALRCDPISGHVSLYWYRQALGQGPEFLTYFNYEAQQDKSGLPNDRFSAERPEGSISTLTIQRTEQRDSAMYRCASSSNRDTEAFFGQGTRLTVV.

This chain connects TRBV6-1 to TRBJ1-2; 10 nucleotides line up with TRBD1. CDR1 is MNHNS and CDR2 is SASEGT in the germline V gene. The CDR3 runs 15 residues. J lost 1 base, V lost 1 base, and 0 bases had no gene match. The CDR3 sequence: CASSEGTGGNYGYTF. For the CDR3, the DNA is TGTGCCAGCAGTGAAGGGACAGGGGGTAACTATGGCTACACCTTC.

The V and J genes are TRBV4-1 and TRBJ1-5, with D unresolved. Deletions cut 0 bases from V and 0 bases from J, with 24 bases between. In germline, CDR1 is MGHRA, CDR2 YSYEKL. This CDR3 spans 21 amino acids. CDR3 nucleotide sequence: TGCGCCAGCAGCCAAGATCGGGTGGCGGGCAGTCTCTCGCGTAGCAATCAGCCCCAGCATTTT. Its translation: CASSQDRVAGSLSRSNQPQHF.

Turning to this clone: The same CDR3 can be traced to other DNA sequences in this sample. The chain uses TRBV5-1 and TRBJ2-2; D call uncertain. Per the germline V gene, CDR1 is SGHRS and CDR2 is YFSETQ. CDR3 length equals 13 residues. Trimming removed 2 bases from V and 4 bases from J, with 6 bases in between. The CDR3 DNA reads as TGCGCCAGCAGCTTATCCGTCACCGGGGAGCTGTTTTTT. It specifies CASSLSVTGELFF.

The CDR3 DNA is TGCGCCAGCAGCCAAGAACTGGCCCGGGTACAGGGTGGGATAGGCTACACCTTC. Protein: CASSQELARVQGGIGYTF. The rearrangement links TRBV4-1 to TRBJ1-2; D may be TRBD1 (6 bases). The V gene's germline CDR1 is MGHRA and CDR2 YSYEKL. Trimming pared 0 bases from V and 8 bases from J, leaving 25 bases between. The CDR3 is 18 amino acids.

The V gene is TRBV20-1, the J gene TRBJ2-5; no firm D call. CDR1 is DFQATT, CDR2 SNEGSKA, per germline (reference sequence). The CDR3 spans 11 residues. V lost 3 bases and J lost 5, with 7 bases in between. The CDR3 DNA reads TGCAGTGCTAGCTTGGTGGAGACCCAGTACTTC. Translated: CSASLVETQYF.

This chain joins TRBV14 and TRBJ1-1, with D unresolved. Trimming pared 0 bases from V and 0 bases from J, leaving 14 bases between. From germline, CDR1 is SGHDN and CDR2 FVKESK. There are 17 residues in the CDR3. This CDR3 reads CASSQELRTIVNTEAFF. CDR3 in DNA: TGTGCCAGCAGCCAAGAATTAAGGACGATTGTGAACACTGAAGCTTTCTTT.

The chain carries TRBV10-2 and TRBJ2-2; 8 bases match TRBD1. CDR3 length equals 16 residues. V shed 5 bases and J 4 bases; nucleotides not matched to a gene: 9. In germline, CDR1 is WSHSY, CDR2 SAAADI. CDR3 amino acids: CASSQGADRGTGELFF. CDR3 sequence (DNA): TGCGCCAGCAGTCAGGGGGCGGACCGGGGCACCGGGGAGCTGTTTTTT.

This clone has a single count. The rearrangement links TRBV10-3 to TRBJ1-4, with 7 positions matching TRBD1. The CDR3 length is 14 residues. Per the germline V gene, CDR1 is ENHRY and CDR2 is SYGVKD. Losses at the gene ends were 6 bases for V and 8 bases for J; bases not matched to a gene: 9. CDR3: CAIREGGQSEKLFF. As DNA, the CDR3 is TGTGCCATCAGGGAGGGGGGACAGAGCGAAAAACTGTTTTTT.

CDR3 nucleotides: TGTGCCAGCAGCCCCAACGGAGCGGGGGCCTACAATGAGCAGTTCTTC. Amino acids: CASSPNGAGAYNEQFF. This chain connects TRBV4-2 to TRBJ2-1, with 8 bases identical to TRBD2. This CDR3 region has 16 residues. The junction had 7 bases not matched to a gene; V was cut back by 4 bases and J by 2 bases. Germline CDR1 is LGHNA and CDR2 is YNFKEQ.

The V gene is TRBV18, the J gene TRBJ1-2; TRBD1 aligns across 8 bases. Germline V lookup: CDR1 KGHSH, CDR2 LQKENI. Unmatched junction bases numbered 5, after V lost 3 bases and J lost 2 bases. This CDR3 comprises 15 residues. CDR3 coding DNA: TGTGCCAGCTCACCCTCGACAGGGGTAAACTATGGCTACACCTTC. Protein: CASSPSTGVNYGYTF.

Concerning this clone itself: Different DNA sequences within this sample yield the same CDR3. This chain uses TRBV6-1 with TRBJ1-5; D perhaps matches TRBD1 (5 bases). Between the trimmed V and J ends, which lost 3 bases and 1 base, there was a span of 7 bases. CDR3 size: 14 residues. In germline, CDR1 is MNHNS, CDR2 SASEGT. CDR3 bases: TGTGCCAGCAGTGAGGGACGGAGCAATCAGCCCCAGCATTTT. Its translation is CASSEGRSNQPQHF.

This rearrangement joins TRBV7-9 to TRBJ1-4; D ambiguous. From germline, CDR1 is SEHNR and CDR2 FQNEAQ (reference sequence). Trimming pared 6 bases from V and 11 bases from J, leaving 19 bases between. There are 14 residues in the CDR3. The CDR3 sequence: CASSFTGRGEKLFF. CDR3 nucleotide sequence: TGTGCCAGCAGTTTTACCGGCCGCGGAGAGAAACTGTTTTTT.

The CDR3 is CASSPLPGTGNSPLHF. DNA of the CDR3: TGCGCCAGCAGCCCCCTCCCAGGGACAGGGAATTCACCCCTCCACTTT. The rearrangement links TRBV5-1 to TRBJ1-6, with 9 bases identical to TRBD1. The CDR3 loop spans 16 amino acids. The V segment lost 4 bases and the J segment 7 bases; nucleotides outside the gene matches: 9. CDR1 is SGHRS, CDR2 YFSETQ, per germline.

The chain carries TRBV10-3 and TRBJ2-3; D is possibly TRBD2 (6 bases). V lost 5 bases to trimming and J lost 2 bases, with 23 bases between them. Per the germline V gene, CDR1 is ENHRY and CDR2 is SYGVKD. The CDR3 is 18 residues long. CDR3 sequence: CAISTLPPDGGNTDTQYF. Written as DNA, the CDR3 is TGTGCCATCAGTACCTTACCACCCGACGGGGGAAACACAGATACGCAGTATTTT.

This chain joins TRBV23-1 and TRBJ1-5; possible D gene TRBD1, 5 bases. TRBV23-1 is labeled an ORF, and its function is uncertain. The CDR3 has 18 residues. Trimming took 0 bases from V and 4 from J, leaving 19 bases between them. Here the CDR3 reads CASSQSTRGREENQPQHF. The CDR3 nucleotides are TGCGCCAGCAGTCAATCGACTAGGGGCAGGGAGGAAAATCAGCCCCAGCATTTT.

This clone was counted only a few times. The chain combines TRBV5-1 with TRBJ2-1; TRBD2 matches 13 bases. The CDR3 consists of 18 residues. V was pared by 4 bases and J by 0 bases, with 7 bases of the junction left unmatched. The germline gives CDR1 SGHRS, CDR2 YFSETQ. The CDR3 region has the DNA TGCGCCAGCAGCCCGGGACTAGCGGGATCGCGCTCCTACAATGAGCAGTTCTTC. This gives the protein CASSPGLAGSRSYNEQFF.